A single sample is the source of the 10 T cell receptor beta chains below, sequenced in a study of cytomegalovirus exposure and HLA in healthy donors. The primer mix had 60 Vbeta and 13 Jbeta primers. Clones were sequenced by immunoSEQ multiplex PCR, and TCRdb holds only the in-frame ones, with some missing. Among nearly 110,000 clones listed, about 64% were seen once. Sequenced: PBMCs. The receptors come from a female donor in good health and CMV-seronegative.

The rearrangement joins TRBV7-9 to TRBJ2-3; 11 nucleotides align to TRBD2. The V gene's germline CDR1 is SEHNR and CDR2 FQNEAQ (reference sequence). The CDR3 contains 16 residues. Germline trimming cut 6 bases from V and 6 bases from J; bases unmatched to any gene: 11. CDR3 region: CASSSTSGTPRDTQYF. The CDR3 coding sequence is TGTGCCAGCAGTTCGACTAGCGGGACCCCCCGGGATACGCAGTATTTT. The full variable domain, rest sourced from reference TRBV7-9 and TRBJ2-3, is DTGVSQNPRHKITKRGQNVTFRCDPISEHNRLYWYRQTLGQGPEFLTYFQNEAQLEKSRLLSDRFSAERPKGSFSTLEIQRTEQGDSAMYLCASSSTSGTPRDTQYFGPGTRLTVL.

This chain connects TRBV28 to TRBJ1-1; no clear D gene. This CDR3 region has 16 residues. The ends were cut back, 7 bases at V and 0 bases at J, with 18 bases in the middle. CDR1 and CDR2 from the germline V gene are MDHEN and SYDVKM. DNA for the CDR3: TGTGCCAGCATCGACCCCAGGTCCTCACTGAACACTGAAGCTTTCTTT. The encoded protein is CASIDPRSSLNTEAFF.

DNA for the CDR3: TGTGCCAGCTCACCTTCTTTGAGCGGGAGGAACCAAGAGACCCAGTACTTC. Its translation is CASSPSLSGRNQETQYF. This chain joins TRBV18 and TRBJ2-5; 9 nucleotides align to TRBD2. The J segment lost 0 bases and the V segment lost 3 bases, leaving 8 bases of the junction unmatched. The CDR3 length is 17 residues. The germline gives CDR1 KGHSH, CDR2 LQKENI.

The chain is built from TRBV18 and TRBJ1-1; TRBD1 matches 9 bases. The CDR3 runs 16 residues. The V gene's germline CDR1 is KGHSH and CDR2 LQKENI. V gave up 2 bases and J gave up 1 base; unmatched junction bases: 5. In nucleotides, the CDR3 is TGTGCCAGCTCACCAGGGACAGGGAGTTCGAACACTGAAGCTTTCTTT. This codes for CASSPGTGSSNTEAFF.

V and J are TRBV7-8 and TRBJ1-2; D is ambiguous. V gave up 5 bases and J gave up 5 bases, with 15 bases separating them. The length of the CDR3 is 14 residues. CDR1 is SGHVS, CDR2 FQNEAQ, per germline. DNA of the CDR3: TGTGCCAGCAGCGATAGGCGGCTGTCGTATGGCTACACCTTC. It is translated as CASSDRRLSYGYTF.

This chain uses TRBV5-4 with TRBJ2-1; 10 positions match TRBD2. Losses at the gene ends were 0 bases for V and 4 bases for J; bases not matched to a gene: 1. Germline CDR1 reads SGHNT; CDR2 reads YYREEE (reference sequence). The CDR3 has 15 residues. CDR3 DNA: TGTGCCAGCAGCTTGGGAGCGGGAGGGTACAATGAGCAGTTCTTC. Protein: CASSLGAGGYNEQFF.

The rearrangement links TRBV9 to TRBJ2-7; TRBD1 matches 8 bases. The V gene end was trimmed by 3 bases and the J gene end by 3 bases; junction bases not matched to a gene: 5. The CDR3 covers 14 residues. Germline CDR1 and CDR2: SGDLS and YYNGEE. Here the CDR3 reads CASSAGQGGYEQYF. The CDR3 DNA is TGTGCCAGCAGCGCCGGACAGGGAGGCTACGAGCAGTACTTC.

This chain links TRBV14 with TRBJ2-3; 9 bases align to TRBD1. The CDR3 loop spans 17 amino acids. The germline V gene encodes CDR1 SGHDN and CDR2 FVKESK. With V trimmed by 2 bases and J by 5 bases, 11 bases remained unmatched. The CDR3 reads CASSQSKGDREKDTQYF. The CDR3 DNA sequence: TGTGCCAGCAGCCAATCCAAGGGGGACAGGGAAAAAGATACGCAGTATTTT.

This clone was seen a single time. The genes are TRBV19 and TRBJ2-5; TRBD2 is a possible D gene (6 bases). This CDR3 has 14 residues. The V end lost 6 bases, the J end lost 7 bases, and 18 bases lay between the germline ends. Germline V CDR1 and CDR2: LNHDA, SQIVND (reference sequence). The CDR3 coding sequence is TGTGCCAGTAGCACTGACCCGCGGGGTGGGACCCAGTACTTC. Amino acid sequence: CASSTDPRGGTQYF.

Comments on this clone: The junction differs from germline at one of its ends, possibly a read error. The rearrangement joins TRBV28 to TRBJ1-5; possible D gene TRBD1, 5 bases. The CDR3 has 12 amino acids. Germline V gene lookup returns CDR1 MDHEN and CDR2 SYDVKM. CDR3 residues: CASREGVQPQHF. CDR3 nucleotide sequence: TGTGCAAGCAGAGAAGGGGTGCAGCCCCAGCATTTT.